Following are 32 T cell receptor beta chains from one sample sequenced in a study of blood T cells in healthy people across ages. Alongside a J-beta primer mix, a sample-barcoded 5' primer served in a second PCR lasting about 7 to 12 cycles. TCRdb itself ran the 5' RACE reads through MiXCR, one entry per CDR3 protein. The sample carries some 1.4 million distinct CDR3 sequences, 42% recorded once. The specimen was blood. The source of these receptors is a woman aged 18-35 years in good health.

V is TRBV15 and J is TRBJ2-2; D remains ambiguous. V lost 0 bases and J 8 bases, leaving 7 bases between the germline ends. Germline V gives CDR1 LNHNV, CDR2 YYDKDF (reference sequence). The CDR3 consists of 13 residues. CDR3 sequence (DNA): TGTGCCACCAGCAGAGATCGCGAGGGGGAGCTGTTTTTT. It translates to CATSRDREGELFF.

J is TRBJ2-2 and V is TRBV20-1, with D unresolved. The CDR3 spans 13 residues. V was clipped by 0 bases and J by 4 bases, with 6 bases between them. CDR1 and CDR2 (germline): DFQATT, SNEGSKA (reference sequence). CDR3 sequence (DNA): TGCAGTGCTAGAGATTCTTTCACCGGGGAGCTGTTTTTT. Its translation: CSARDSFTGELFF.

This clonotype appeared many times. CDR3: CASSLAGGFTDTQYF. The CDR3 DNA sequence: TGCGCCAGCAGCTTAGCGGGGGGTTTCACAGATACGCAGTATTTT. V gene TRBV5-1 combines with J gene TRBJ2-3; the match to TRBD2 covers 9 bases. Trimming cost V 2 bases and J 2 bases; bases outside gene matches: 3. This CDR3 spans 15 amino acids. Germline CDR1 reads SGHRS; CDR2 reads YFSETQ. Looking up the rest from reference TRBV5-1 and TRBJ2-3 gives the full variable domain: KAGVTQTPRYLIKTRGQQVTLSCSPISGHRSVSWYQQTPGQGLQFLFEYFSETQRNKGNFPGRFSGRQFSNSRSEMNVSTLELGDSALYLCASSLAGGFTDTQYFGPGTRLTVL.

With respect to this clonotype: A single base is all that separates this from a far larger clone, so a read error is likely. J is TRBJ2-3 and V is TRBV12-3 or TRBV12-4; weak D call: TRBD2 (6 bases). The CDR3 is 14 residues long. CDR3 sequence: CASSPGLSTDMQYF. DNA for the CDR3: TGTGCCAGCAGTCCGGGACTGAGCACAGATATGCAGTATTTT.

In the case of this clonotype: Compared with germline, one end of the junction differs, possibly owing to a read error. This rearrangement joins TRBV4-1 to TRBJ2-7; the D gene is possibly TRBD1 (6 bases). The CDR3 length is 17 residues. Germline CDR1 reads MGHRA; CDR2 reads YSYEKL. The CDR3 spells CAGSQDFGQGFSYEQYF. CDR3 nucleotide sequence: TGCGCCGGCAGCCAAGATTTCGGGCAGGGGTTCTCCTACGAGCAGTACTTC.

This sequence joins TRBV11-2 and TRBJ2-2; possibly TRBD1 or TRBD2 for D (7 bases each). The CDR3 runs 12 residues. The germline V and J ends were trimmed by 11 bases and 6 bases, with 13 bases remaining between them. CDR1 is SGHAT, CDR2 FQNNGV, per germline. The CDR3 DNA reads TGTGCCCTCAGGGGGGGGGCCGGGGAGCTGTTTTTT. Protein product: CALRGGAGELFF. The full variable domain, rest sourced from reference TRBV11-2 and TRBJ2-2, is EAGVAQSPRYKIIEKRQSVAFWCNPISGHATLYWYQQILGQGPKLLIQFQNNGVVDDSQLPKDRFSAERLKGVDSTLKIQPAKLEDSAVYLCALRGGAGELFFGEGSRLTVL.

A few counts support this clonotype. The J gene is TRBJ1-1, the V gene TRBV27, with D maybe TRBD1 (6 bases). Germline CDR1 is MNHEY and CDR2 is SMNVEV (reference sequence). V shed 6 bases and J shed 3 bases, with 17 bases lying between them. The CDR3 extends over 15 amino acids. This chain's CDR3 is CASRDLGGMYTEAFF. CDR3 nucleotide sequence: TGTGCCAGCAGGGATCTAGGGGGGATGTACACTGAAGCTTTCTTT.

The sample holds a few counts of this clonotype. J is TRBJ1-5 and V is TRBV5-1; no clear D. Germline loops: CDR1 SGHRS, CDR2 YFSETQ. Trimming left V 0 bases short and J 4 bases short, with 14 bases between. This CDR3 region has 16 residues. DNA of the CDR3: TGCGCCAGCAGCTTGGTCGCGGCTCTTCCTAATCAGCCCCAGCATTTT. Its translation is CASSLVAALPNQPQHF.

The J gene is TRBJ1-4, the V gene TRBV4-1, with 12 bases identical to TRBD1. CDR1 is MGHRA and CDR2 is YSYEKL in the germline V gene. The CDR3 spans 20 residues. Germline trimming cut 0 bases from V and 0 bases from J; bases unmatched to any gene: 8. As DNA, the CDR3 is TGCGCCAGCAGCCAAGAATCAGGGACAGGGGGCTTCACAACTAATGAAAAACTGTTTTTT. Translating it yields CASSQESGTGGFTTNEKLFF.

This rearrangement joins TRBV25-1 to TRBJ2-2; D might be TRBD1 (5 bases). The CDR3 sequence is 17 residues long. Trimming took off 0 bases at V and 4 bases at J, with 15 bases between the two ends. The germline CDR1 and CDR2 sequences are MGHDK and SYGVNS. This chain's CDR3 is CASSEYFKGRSTGELFF. DNA of the CDR3: TGTGCCAGCAGTGAATATTTCAAGGGGCGTAGCACCGGGGAGCTGTTTTTT. The whole variable domain, filled in from reference TRBV25-1 and TRBJ2-2, reads EADIYQTPRYLVIGTGKKITLECSQTMGHDKMYWYQQDPGMELHLIHYSYGVNSTEKGDLSSESTVSRIRTEHFPLTLESARPSHTSQYLCASSEYFKGRSTGELFFGEGSRLTVL.

This clonotype came up a few times. The chain employs TRBV20-1 and TRBJ1-4; 9 nucleotides match TRBD1. Looked up from germline, CDR1 is DFQATT and CDR2 is SNEGSKA (reference sequence). V dropped 0 bases and J dropped 8; count of bases not matched to a gene: 7. This CDR3 has 15 amino acids. CDR3 loop: CSAREGTGSGEKLFF. CDR3 coding DNA: TGCAGTGCTAGAGAGGGGACAGGGTCGGGAGAAAAACTGTTTTTT.

The chain joins TRBV15 to TRBJ2-7; 7 bases fit TRBD1. Germline V lookup: CDR1 LNHNV, CDR2 YYDKDF (reference sequence). Germline trimming cut 1 base from V and 4 bases from J; bases unmatched to any gene: 7. This CDR3 has 15 residues. This chain's CDR3 is CATSRGATGQYEQYF. As DNA, the CDR3 is TGTGCCACCAGCAGAGGGGCGACAGGGCAGTACGAGCAGTACTTC.

This clonotype was counted a few times. The genes are TRBV11-1 and TRBJ2-7, with D perhaps matching TRBD1 (5 bases). V was trimmed by 4 bases and J by 4 bases, leaving 11 bases between them. The CDR3 has 13 residues. CDR1 and CDR2 (germline): SGHAT, FQDESV (reference sequence). CDR3: CASSSRQTYEQYF. CDR3 DNA: TGTGCCAGCAGCTCCCGACAGACTTACGAGCAGTACTTC.

The chain has TRBV25-1 and TRBJ2-5, with D unclear. V lost 6 bases and J 11 bases, leaving 10 bases between the germline ends. This CDR3 is built from 10 residues. The germline V gene encodes CDR1 MGHDK and CDR2 SYGVNS. Here the CDR3 reads CASSLIEQYF. As DNA, the CDR3 is TGTGCCAGCAGCCTGATTGAGCAGTACTTC.

The chain has TRBV6-6 and TRBJ2-5; D possibly uses TRBD1 or TRBD2 (6 bases each). CDR1 is MNHNY, CDR2 SVGAGI, per germline (reference sequence). The CDR3 consists of 16 residues. V lost 10 bases and J 5 bases, leaving 26 bases between the germline ends. Here the CDR3 reads CATYHSRGPVRETQYF. Here the CDR3 DNA reads TGTGCCACCTATCACTCCCGGGGGCCCGTTCGGGAGACCCAGTACTTC.

The chain joins TRBV20-1 to TRBJ2-1; TRBD2 matches 10 bases. The V gene's germline CDR1 is DFQATT and CDR2 SNEGSKA (reference sequence). Trimming at V came to 3 bases and at J to 9 bases, leaving 14 bases not matched to a gene. CDR3 length: 16 amino acids. CDR3 DNA sequence: TGCAGTGCTAGTAAAGGGTTGGGACTAGCGATCAGTGAGCAGTTCTTC. This encodes CSASKGLGLAISEQFF.

This chain connects TRBV21-1 to TRBJ1-2. TRBV21-1 is annotated as a pseudogene. This CDR3 has 17 residues. CDR3 nucleotides: TGTGCCAGCAGCAAAGGGGGGGTTGCCAGCGGGCACTATGGCTACACCTTC. Encoded protein: CASSKGGVASGHYGYTF.

The V and J genes are TRBV29-1 and TRBJ1-2, with D tentatively TRBD1 (5 bases). The V end lost 3 bases, the J end lost 5 bases, and 16 bases lay between the germline ends. Germline loops: CDR1 SQVTM, CDR2 ANQGSEA. CDR3 length equals 14 residues. Written as DNA, the CDR3 is TGCAGCGTTGATAGTAAGGGGCGAGAATATGGCTACACCTTC. Amino acid sequence: CSVDSKGREYGYTF.

J is TRBJ2-6 and V is TRBV12-5; D is possibly TRBD1 (6 bases). The CDR3 totals 18 residues. With 0 bases removed from V and 0 bases from J, the gap between germline ends came to 12 bases. Germline CDR1 and CDR2: LGHNT and FRNRAP. The DNA of the CDR3 is TGTGCTAGTGGTTTGGTATATGGACAGAACTCTGGGGCCAACGTCCTGACTTTC. Residues: CASGLVYGQNSGANVLTF.

This clonotype was counted only a few times. This chain links TRBV10-1 with TRBJ2-6, with D tentatively TRBD2 (5 bases). In germline, CDR1 is WNHNN, CDR2 SYGVQD (reference sequence). There are 15 residues in the CDR3. The V end lost 3 bases, the J end lost 4 bases, and 10 bases lay between the germline ends. This CDR3 is CASSDRRRGANVLTF. As DNA, the CDR3 is TGCGCCAGCAGTGACAGGAGGAGGGGGGCCAACGTCCTGACTTTC.

The chain joins TRBV7-9 to TRBJ2-2, with TRBD1 identical over 7 bases. Per germline, CDR1 SEHNR and CDR2 FQNEAQ (reference sequence). With V trimmed by 9 bases and J by 0 bases, 4 bases remained unmatched. This CDR3 comprises 14 residues. The CDR3 DNA sequence: TGTGCCAGGAGGGGACAGTCGAACACCGGGGAGCTGTTTTTT. Translation: CARRGQSNTGELFF.

The chain uses TRBV12-3 or TRBV12-4 and TRBJ2-5; 12 positions match TRBD2. CDR3 length: 15 amino acids. V lost 2 bases and J lost 5; bases outside the gene matches: 3. The CDR3 loop is CASSLLAGGLETQYF. The DNA for the CDR3 is TGTGCCAGCAGTTTACTAGCGGGAGGGTTGGAGACCCAGTACTTC.

The CDR3 region is CASSYTASANNEQFF. The CDR3 DNA follows: TGTGCCAGCAGTTACACCGCTAGCGCCAACAATGAGCAGTTCTTC. The V gene is TRBV6-6, the J gene TRBJ2-1, with a possible D match to TRBD2 (6 bases). The germline V and J ends were trimmed by 2 bases and 5 bases, with 13 bases remaining between them. Germline V gene lookup returns CDR1 MNHNY and CDR2 SVGAGI (reference sequence). The length of the CDR3 is 15 residues.

In its sample, this clonotype was seen many times. V usage is TRBV12-3 or TRBV12-4 and J usage is TRBJ2-7; 15 positions agree with TRBD2. The CDR3 contains 16 residues. The V segment lost 4 bases and the J segment 5 bases; nucleotides outside the gene matches: 6. CDR3 protein: CASSSGTSGRIDEQYF. The CDR3 DNA sequence: TGTGCCAGCAGTTCGGGGACTAGCGGGAGGATAGACGAGCAGTACTTC.

Comment on this clonotype: A junction end diverges from the germline sequence, so it may reflect a read error. The chain recombines TRBV9 with TRBJ2-1; 12 bases align to TRBD2. Germline V gene data show CDR1 as SGDLS and CDR2 as YYNGEE. The CDR3 loop spans 18 amino acids. CDR3 nucleotides: TGTGCCGGCAGCGTACGGGGGACTAGCGGGCTGACCTACAATGAGCAGTTCTTC. Residues: CAGSVRGTSGLTYNEQFF.

This clonotype was recorded a few times. The chain is built from TRBV20-1 and TRBJ2-1; 12 nucleotides agree with TRBD2. Germline loops: CDR1 DFQATT, CDR2 SNEGSKA (reference sequence). The CDR3 sequence is 15 residues long. The junction had 4 bases not matched to a gene; V was cut back by 2 bases and J by 5 bases. CDR3 bases: TGCAGTGCTAGACCTACTAGCGGGAGGAACAATGAGCAGTTCTTC. This sequence encodes CSARPTSGRNNEQFF.

The chain joins TRBV2 to TRBJ2-3, with TRBD2 identical over 9 bases. Germline CDR1 reads SNHLY; CDR2 reads FYNNEI. The CDR3 loop spans 16 amino acids. V shed 6 bases and J 4 bases; nucleotides not matched to a gene: 11. Written as DNA, the CDR3 is TGTGCCAGCAGCCCTGGTAGCGGGGGTCGCGCAGATACGCAGTATTTT. This translates into CASSPGSGGRADTQYF.

This chain joins TRBV9 and TRBJ2-3; 9 bases are shared with TRBD2. V lost 0 bases, J lost 1 base, and 3 bases stayed unmatched. The CDR3 spans 16 residues. The V gene's germline CDR1 is SGDLS and CDR2 YYNGEE. The CDR3 sequence is CASSVAPSGGTDTQYF. CDR3 coding DNA: TGTGCCAGCAGCGTAGCTCCTAGCGGGGGCACAGATACGCAGTATTTT.

This clonotype was found a few times. The V and J genes are TRBV20-1 and TRBJ2-1, with D possibly TRBD2 on 5 matching bases. The CDR3 totals 14 residues. Germline assignment: CDR1 DFQATT and CDR2 SNEGSKA (reference sequence). The V and J ends lost 5 bases and 1 base respectively, with 12 bases between them. The CDR3 protein is CSAPYTRSYNEQFF. In nucleotides, the CDR3 is TGCAGTGCTCCCTATACTAGGTCCTACAATGAGCAGTTCTTC.

The chain joins TRBV20-1 to TRBJ2-7, with D possibly TRBD1 on 5 matching bases. The germline V gene has CDR1 DFQATT and CDR2 SNEGSKA (reference sequence). Trimming removed 3 bases from V and 0 bases from J, with 18 bases in between. This CDR3 is built from 16 residues. The CDR3 loop is CSASRFGAVSSYEQYF. CDR3 bases: TGCAGTGCTAGTCGCTTTGGGGCAGTGAGCTCCTACGAGCAGTACTTC.

The chain is built from TRBV4-1 and TRBJ1-4; TRBD1 is a possible D gene (5 bases). V was pared by 1 base and J by 14 bases, with 20 bases between. The CDR3 sequence is 15 residues long. From germline, CDR1 is MGHRA and CDR2 YSYEKL. The CDR3 spells CASSQVVGTTIELFF. The CDR3 region has the DNA TGCGCCAGCAGCCAAGTCGTCGGGACGACCATAGAGCTGTTTTTT.

As concerns this clonotype: The junction and the germline gene differ at one end; a read error may be behind it. The rearrangement links TRBV7-7 to TRBJ2-7; D is possibly TRBD1 (5 bases). CDR1 SSHAT and CDR2 FNYEAQ come from the germline V gene (reference sequence). The CDR3 sequence is 14 residues long. The CDR3 DNA follows: TGTGCCAGCAGCTCCGGCTTAGGGGCCCACGAACAGTACTTC. Translating it yields CASSSGLGAHEQYF.